The 23 T cell receptor beta chains reported below all come from one sample, sequenced in a study of T cell changes during pregnancy in multiple sclerosis. Libraries were prepared by immunoSEQ multiplex PCR; TCRdb keeps only in-frame clonotypes and omits some of them. The table lists about 52,000 clones, around 92% of them singletons, with roughly 0.71% in the top ten. Source: CD4+ T cells from peripheral blood mononuclear cells, taken in the third trimester of pregnancy. Receptors originate from a female donor with multiple sclerosis, enrolled in a pregnancy study.

About this clone: A read error may produce the germline difference seen at one junction end. The chain has TRBV5-4 and TRBJ1-2; D is possibly TRBD1 (5 bases). The CDR3 spans 16 residues. Germline V gene data show CDR1 as SGHNT and CDR2 as YYREEE (reference sequence). The DNA of the CDR3 is TGCGCCAGCAGCCGGCAGGCGGGGGAGATTAACTATGGCTACACCTTC. Translating gives CASSRQAGEINYGYTF.

The V and J genes are TRBV27 and TRBJ2-1; 8 nucleotides agree with TRBD1. Germline V gives CDR1 MNHEY, CDR2 SMNVEV (reference sequence). The CDR3 spans 15 residues. Unmatched junction bases numbered 12, after V lost 7 bases and J lost 7 bases. The CDR3 protein is CASTQRGTGRNEQFF. CDR3 DNA sequence: TGTGCCAGCACCCAAAGGGGGACAGGACGTAATGAGCAGTTCTTC.

V and J are TRBV2 and TRBJ2-7; a possible D gene is TRBD2 (6 bases). The CDR3 is 15 residues long. V lost 5 bases and J lost 4, with 18 bases in between. Germline CDR1 and CDR2: SNHLY and FYNNEI. The CDR3 nucleotides read TGTGCCAGCAGTCGCGGGACCCTCTTCGAGTACGAGCAGTACTTC. It is translated as CASSRGTLFEYEQYF.

The V and J genes are TRBV29-1 and TRBJ2-3; D not certain. The length of the CDR3 is 14 residues. Germline-derived CDR1 and CDR2 are SQVTM and ANQGSEA. Trimming left V 4 bases short and J 2 bases short, with 13 bases between. The CDR3: CSVAPGFITDTQYF. Written as DNA, the CDR3 is TGCAGCGTTGCACCCGGGTTTATCACAGATACGCAGTATTTT.

The chain carries TRBV9 and TRBJ2-3; maybe TRBD1 (6 bases). The CDR3 has 14 residues. V was clipped by 3 bases and J by 0 bases, with 8 bases between them. Germline loops: CDR1 SGDLS, CDR2 YYNGEE. The CDR3 sequence is CASSAQGSTDTQYF. In DNA, the CDR3 is TGTGCCAGCAGCGCCCAGGGGAGCACAGATACGCAGTATTTT. The full variable domain, rest sourced from reference TRBV9 and TRBJ2-3, is DSGVTQTPKHLITATGQRVTLRCSPRSGDLSVYWYQQSLDQGLQFLIQYYNGEERAKGNILERFSAQQFPDLHSELNLSSLELGDSALYFCASSAQGSTDTQYFGPGTRLTVL.

This chain links TRBV27 with TRBJ1-4; possible D gene TRBD1, 6 bases. V was clipped by 6 bases and J by 2 bases, with 19 bases between them. The CDR3 length is 17 residues. Germline CDR1 is MNHEY and CDR2 is SMNVEV (reference sequence). The CDR3 loop reads CASRRTNRVATNEKLFF. DNA for the CDR3: TGTGCCAGCAGACGGACGAACAGGGTGGCGACTAATGAAAAACTGTTTTTT.

Turning to this clone: Other DNA sequences in this specimen translate into the identical CDR3. J is TRBJ1-1 and V is TRBV7-2, with unresolved D. Germline-derived CDR1 and CDR2 are SGHTA and FQGNSA. V lost 3 bases and J 0 bases, leaving 5 bases between the germline ends. CDR3 length: 13 amino acids. The CDR3 coding sequence is TGTGCCAGCAGCTTCCGGGTGAACACTGAAGCTTTCTTT. This translates into CASSFRVNTEAFF.

The chain combines TRBV11-1 with TRBJ2-3, with D possibly being TRBD1 (5 bases). The CDR3 consists of 14 residues. Germline V lookup: CDR1 SGHAT, CDR2 FQDESV (reference sequence). V lost 5 bases and J lost 2, with 11 bases in between. Written as DNA, the CDR3 is TGTGCCAGCAGCCCAAGACAGCCCACAGATACGCAGTATTTT. Its translation is CASSPRQPTDTQYF.

This clone showed up just once. The chain links TRBV19 to TRBJ1-5, with no clear D. The ends were cut back, 6 bases at V and 4 bases at J, with 13 bases in the middle. The CDR3 runs 14 residues. Germline lookup yields CDR1 LNHDA and CDR2 SQIVND (reference sequence). CDR3 loop: CASREMTRNQPQHF. In nucleotides, the CDR3 is TGTGCCAGTAGAGAAATGACGAGGAATCAGCCCCAGCATTTT.

The chain uses TRBV4-3 and TRBJ2-3; D possibly corresponds to TRBD1 (5 bases). Deletions cut 0 bases from V and 14 bases from J, with 15 bases between. CDR1 and CDR2 from the germline V gene are LGHNA and YSLEER. The CDR3 totals 13 residues. The CDR3 DNA follows: TGCGCCAGCAGCCAAGATGACCAGGGTTTAACGTATTTT. Its translation: CASSQDDQGLTYF.

J is TRBJ1-1 and V is TRBV4-1; D is perhaps TRBD1 (5 bases). The CDR3 is 14 residues long. The germline V and J ends were trimmed by 4 bases and 8 bases, with 17 bases remaining between them. CDR1 is MGHRA, CDR2 YSYEKL, per germline. DNA for the CDR3: TGCGCCAGCAGCCCCCTTGGGGCTGCCCCCGAAGCTTTCTTT. It encodes CASSPLGAAPEAFF.

V usage is TRBV7-3 and J usage is TRBJ2-3; D may be TRBD1 (5 bases). V was clipped by 3 bases and J by 0 bases, with 10 bases between them. Germline V CDR1 and CDR2: SGHTA, FQGTGA. The CDR3 has 15 residues. This CDR3 reads CASSFQGPSTDTQYF. In DNA, the CDR3 is TGTGCCAGCAGCTTCCAGGGTCCCAGCACAGATACGCAGTATTTT.

CDR3 residues: CASSSGLAGALDTQYF. The CDR3 DNA is TGTGCCAGTAGTTCCGGACTAGCGGGTGCGTTGGATACGCAGTATTTT. The V call is TRBV19, the J call TRBJ2-3; 11 positions agree with TRBD2. Germline-derived CDR1 and CDR2 are LNHDA and SQIVND (reference sequence). The CDR3 is made up of 16 amino acids. The V gene end was trimmed by 5 bases and the J gene end by 6 bases; junction bases not matched to a gene: 10.

The rearrangement uses TRBV10-3 and TRBJ1-1, with D perhaps matching TRBD1 (5 bases). V lost 0 bases and J lost 10, with 9 bases in between. The CDR3 runs 12 residues. Germline V gene lookup returns CDR1 ENHRY and CDR2 SYGVKD. The CDR3, as DNA: TGTGCCATCAGTGAGTCAGGGGTCGGAGCTTTCTTT. Residues: CAISESGVGAFF.

The chain is built from TRBV15 and TRBJ2-4, with a tentative D call TRBD2 (5 bases). The V gene's germline CDR1 is LNHNV and CDR2 YYDKDF (reference sequence). The length of the CDR3 is 15 residues. V was clipped by 0 bases and J by 6 bases, with 12 bases between them. In DNA, the CDR3 is TGTGCCACCAGCAGAGATGAGGAGGTAGCAAACATTCAGTACTTC. Its protein product is CATSRDEEVANIQYF.

The chain uses TRBV19 and TRBJ1-3; perhaps TRBD1 as D (5 bases). The CDR3 is made up of 17 amino acids. V was clipped by 4 bases and J by 4 bases, with 20 bases between them. Germline V gene lookup returns CDR1 LNHDA and CDR2 SQIVND (reference sequence). CDR3 DNA sequence: TGTGCCAGTAGTAAGGGGATGAATTGGGGATCCGGAAACACCATATATTTT. This codes for CASSKGMNWGSGNTIYF.

The chain uses TRBV9 and TRBJ1-6, with D possibly matching TRBD1 (6 bases). Germline lookup yields CDR1 SGDLS and CDR2 YYNGEE. This CDR3 comprises 15 residues. V lost 4 bases to trimming and J lost 7 bases, with 15 bases between them. CDR3 sequence: CASSPLEGVNSPLHF. For the CDR3, the DNA is TGTGCCAGCAGCCCCCTAGAGGGGGTGAATTCACCCCTCCACTTT.

This clone appeared a single time. The chain carries TRBV19 and TRBJ2-7; the match to TRBD2 covers 8 bases. There are 15 residues in the CDR3. V was clipped by 0 bases and J by 6 bases; unmatched bases: 7. Germline V gene data show CDR1 as LNHDA and CDR2 as SQIVND (reference sequence). The CDR3 DNA reads TGTGCCAGTAGTATAGACGGGGGGGGCCTCTCCGAGCAGTACTTC. Translation: CASSIDGGGLSEQYF.

The chain has TRBV4-2 and TRBJ1-2; D possibly corresponds to TRBD1 (5 bases). V dropped 0 bases and J dropped 4 bases, with 12 bases sitting between them. CDR1 is LGHNA, CDR2 YNFKEQ, per germline. The CDR3 covers 15 residues. Here the CDR3 DNA reads TGTGCCAGCAGCCAAGAGGCCAGGGAAAGCTATGGCTACACCTTC. Amino acids: CASSQEARESYGYTF.

This chain joins TRBV7-2 and TRBJ1-1; tentative D call: TRBD1 (5 bases). This CDR3 is 14 amino acids long. The germline V and J ends were trimmed by 5 bases and 4 bases, with 14 bases remaining between them. CDR1 is SGHTA and CDR2 is FQGNSA in the germline V gene. As DNA, the CDR3 is TGTGCCAGCAGCCAAAGTTCCGGGGGCACTGAAGCTTTCTTT. It encodes CASSQSSGGTEAFF.

This rearrangement joins TRBV2 to TRBJ2-5; D may be TRBD1 (6 bases). This CDR3 spans 14 amino acids. V was cut by 6 bases and J by 5 bases, with 16 bases left in between. Germline V gene lookup returns CDR1 SNHLY and CDR2 FYNNEI. DNA for the CDR3: TGTGCCAGCAGGGAATACAGGGCGGTGGAGACCCAGTACTTC. It is translated as CASREYRAVETQYF.

V and J are TRBV6-4 and TRBJ2-7, with D perhaps TRBD1 (6 bases). With 5 bases removed from V and 3 bases from J, the gap between germline ends came to 20 bases. Germline V gene lookup returns CDR1 MRHNA and CDR2 SNTAGT. The CDR3 is 16 amino acids. The CDR3 region is CASSMTGLRDIYEQYF. The CDR3 DNA sequence: TGTGCCAGCAGTATGACAGGCCTAAGGGATATCTACGAGCAGTACTTC.

The table lists this clone with a count of one. The chain employs TRBV13 and TRBJ2-5; D unclear. This CDR3 is 17 amino acids long. V was clipped by 4 bases and J by 1 base, with 19 bases between them. Per the germline V gene, CDR1 is PRHDT and CDR2 is FYEKMQ (reference sequence). The DNA of the CDR3 is TGTGCCAGCAGCTCGACCCGTTGGAGAAATTCCCAAGAGACCCAGTACTTC. Translating it yields CASSSTRWRNSQETQYF.